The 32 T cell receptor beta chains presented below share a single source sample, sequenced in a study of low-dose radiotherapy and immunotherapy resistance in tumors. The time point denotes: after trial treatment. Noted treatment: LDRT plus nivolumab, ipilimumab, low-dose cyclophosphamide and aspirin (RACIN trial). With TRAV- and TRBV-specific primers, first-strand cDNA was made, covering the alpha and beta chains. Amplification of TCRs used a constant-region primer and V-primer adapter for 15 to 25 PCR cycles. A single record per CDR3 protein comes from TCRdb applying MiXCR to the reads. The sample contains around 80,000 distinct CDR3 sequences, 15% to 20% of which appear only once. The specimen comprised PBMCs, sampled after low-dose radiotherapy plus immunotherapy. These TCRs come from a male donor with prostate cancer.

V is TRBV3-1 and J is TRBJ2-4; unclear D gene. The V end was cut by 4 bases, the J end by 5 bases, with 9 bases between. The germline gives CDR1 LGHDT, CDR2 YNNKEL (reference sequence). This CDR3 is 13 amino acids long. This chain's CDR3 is CASSLNTENIQYF. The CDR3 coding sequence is TGTGCCAGCAGCCTAAACACCGAAAACATTCAGTACTTC.

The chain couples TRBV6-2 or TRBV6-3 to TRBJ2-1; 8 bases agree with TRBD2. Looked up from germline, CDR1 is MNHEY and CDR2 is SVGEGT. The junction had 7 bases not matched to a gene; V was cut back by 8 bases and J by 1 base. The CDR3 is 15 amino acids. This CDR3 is CASAPGGVSYNEQFF. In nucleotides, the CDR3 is TGTGCCAGCGCGCCCGGGGGGGTTTCCTACAATGAGCAGTTCTTC.

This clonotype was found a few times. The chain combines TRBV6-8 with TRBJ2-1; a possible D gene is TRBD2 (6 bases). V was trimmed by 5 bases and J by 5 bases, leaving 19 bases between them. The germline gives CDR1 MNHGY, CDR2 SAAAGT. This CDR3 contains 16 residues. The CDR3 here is CASSDYTVGRNNEQFF. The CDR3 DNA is TGTGCCAGCAGTGACTATACAGTCGGGAGAAACAATGAGCAGTTCTTC.

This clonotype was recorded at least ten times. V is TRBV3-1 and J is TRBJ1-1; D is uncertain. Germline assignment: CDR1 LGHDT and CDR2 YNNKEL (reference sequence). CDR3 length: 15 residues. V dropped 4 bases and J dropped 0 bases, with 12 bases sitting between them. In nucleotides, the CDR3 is TGTGCCAGCAGCCCGCGAGGAGGCATGAACACTGAAGCTTTCTTT. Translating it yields CASSPRGGMNTEAFF.

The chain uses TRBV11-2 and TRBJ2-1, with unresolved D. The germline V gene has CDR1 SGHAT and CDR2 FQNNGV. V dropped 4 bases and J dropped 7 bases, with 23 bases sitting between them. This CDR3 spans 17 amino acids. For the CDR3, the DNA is TGTGCCAGCAGCTCCGTTAGCCGAAACTTACCCTTTAATGAGCAGTTCTTC. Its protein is CASSSVSRNLPFNEQFF.

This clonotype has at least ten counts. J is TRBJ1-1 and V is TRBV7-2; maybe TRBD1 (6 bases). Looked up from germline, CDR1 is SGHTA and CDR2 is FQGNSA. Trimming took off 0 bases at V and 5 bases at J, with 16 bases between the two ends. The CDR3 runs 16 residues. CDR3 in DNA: TGTGCCAGCAGCTTAGCTAGCCCGGACAGAGGGACTGAAGCTTTCTTT. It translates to CASSLASPDRGTEAFF.

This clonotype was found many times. The CDR3 DNA reads as TGTGCCAGCAGTTACTCGCGTACTAGCGGCCTCTCCTACGAGCAGTACTTC. It encodes CASSYSRTSGLSYEQYF. J is TRBJ2-7 and V is TRBV6-2 or TRBV6-3; 8 positions match TRBD2. The V gene's germline CDR1 is MNHEY and CDR2 SVGEGT. After removal of 0 bases from V and 0 bases from J, the junction contained 7 bases not matched to a gene. The CDR3 consists of 17 residues.

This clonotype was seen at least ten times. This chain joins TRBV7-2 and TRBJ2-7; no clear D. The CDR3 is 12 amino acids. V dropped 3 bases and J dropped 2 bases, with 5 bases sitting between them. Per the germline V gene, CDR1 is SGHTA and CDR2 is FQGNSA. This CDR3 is CASSLSPYEQYF. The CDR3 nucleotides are TGTGCCAGCAGCTTGTCCCCCTACGAGCAGTACTTC.

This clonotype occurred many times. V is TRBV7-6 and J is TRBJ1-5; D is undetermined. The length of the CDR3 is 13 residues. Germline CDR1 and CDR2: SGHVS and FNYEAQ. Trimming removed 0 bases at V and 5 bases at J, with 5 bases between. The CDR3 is CASSLAEDQPQHF. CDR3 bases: TGTGCCAGCAGCTTAGCGGAGGATCAGCCCCAGCATTTT.

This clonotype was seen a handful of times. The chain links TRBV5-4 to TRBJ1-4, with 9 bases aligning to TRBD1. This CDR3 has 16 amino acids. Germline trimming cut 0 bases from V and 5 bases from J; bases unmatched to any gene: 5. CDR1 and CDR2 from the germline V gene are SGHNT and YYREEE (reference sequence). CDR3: CASSLDPGQGNEKLFF. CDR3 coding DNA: TGTGCCAGCAGCTTGGACCCGGGACAGGGAAATGAAAAACTGTTTTTT.

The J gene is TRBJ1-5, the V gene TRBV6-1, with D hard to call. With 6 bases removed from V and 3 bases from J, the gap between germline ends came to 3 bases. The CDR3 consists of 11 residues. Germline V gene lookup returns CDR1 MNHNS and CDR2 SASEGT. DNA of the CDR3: TGTGCCAGCAGCCTCAATCAGCCCCAGCATTTT. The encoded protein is CASSLNQPQHF.

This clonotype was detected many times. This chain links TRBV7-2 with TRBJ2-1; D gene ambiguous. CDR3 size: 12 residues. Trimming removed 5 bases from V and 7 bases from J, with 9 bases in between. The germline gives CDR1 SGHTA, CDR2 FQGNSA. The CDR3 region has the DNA TGTGCCAGCAGCCATAGCCGAAATGAGCAGTTCTTC. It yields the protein CASSHSRNEQFF.

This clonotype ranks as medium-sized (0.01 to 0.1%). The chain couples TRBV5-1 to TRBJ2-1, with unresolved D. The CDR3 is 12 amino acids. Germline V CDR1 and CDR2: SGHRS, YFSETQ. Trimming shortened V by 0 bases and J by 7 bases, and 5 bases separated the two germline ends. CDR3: CASSLETNEQFF. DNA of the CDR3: TGCGCCAGCAGCTTGGAGACTAATGAGCAGTTCTTC.

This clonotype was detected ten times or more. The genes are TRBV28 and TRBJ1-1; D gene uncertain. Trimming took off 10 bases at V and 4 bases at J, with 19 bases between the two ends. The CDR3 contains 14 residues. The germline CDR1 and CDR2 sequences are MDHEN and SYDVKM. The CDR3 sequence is CATSLRALGTEAFF. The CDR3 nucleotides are TGTGCCACGTCCCTCCGGGCCTTGGGCACTGAAGCTTTCTTT.

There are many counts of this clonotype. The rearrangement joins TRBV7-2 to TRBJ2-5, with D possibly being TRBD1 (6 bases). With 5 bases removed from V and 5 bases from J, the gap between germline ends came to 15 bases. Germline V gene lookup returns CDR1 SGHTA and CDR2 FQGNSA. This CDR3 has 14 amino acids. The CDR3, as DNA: TGTGCCAGCAGCCCTAGTGGGGGCCGCGAGACCCAGTACTTC. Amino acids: CASSPSGGRETQYF.

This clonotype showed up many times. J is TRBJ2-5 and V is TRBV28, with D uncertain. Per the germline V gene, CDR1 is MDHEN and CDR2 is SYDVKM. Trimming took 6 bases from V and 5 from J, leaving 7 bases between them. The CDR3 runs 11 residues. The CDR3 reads CASRGFETQYF. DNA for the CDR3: TGTGCCAGCAGGGGATTCGAGACCCAGTACTTC.

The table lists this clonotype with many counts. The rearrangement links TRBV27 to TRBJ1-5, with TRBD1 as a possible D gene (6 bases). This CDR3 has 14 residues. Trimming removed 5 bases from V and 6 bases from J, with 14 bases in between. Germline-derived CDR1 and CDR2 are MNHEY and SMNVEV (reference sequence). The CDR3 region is CASSPRGQRQPQHF. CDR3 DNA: TGTGCCAGCAGTCCCCGTGGACAGCGTCAGCCCCAGCATTTT.

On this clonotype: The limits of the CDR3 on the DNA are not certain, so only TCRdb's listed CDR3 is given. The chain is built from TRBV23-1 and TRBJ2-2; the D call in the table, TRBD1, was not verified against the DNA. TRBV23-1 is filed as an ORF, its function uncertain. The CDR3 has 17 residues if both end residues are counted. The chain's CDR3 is CASRRGHGPDDGELFFF.

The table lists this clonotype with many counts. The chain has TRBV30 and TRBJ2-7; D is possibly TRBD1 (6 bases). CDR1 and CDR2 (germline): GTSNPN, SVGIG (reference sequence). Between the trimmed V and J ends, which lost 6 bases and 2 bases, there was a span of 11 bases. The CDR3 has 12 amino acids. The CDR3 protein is CACRTAAYEQYF. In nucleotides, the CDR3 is TGTGCCTGCCGGACAGCCGCCTACGAGCAGTACTTC.

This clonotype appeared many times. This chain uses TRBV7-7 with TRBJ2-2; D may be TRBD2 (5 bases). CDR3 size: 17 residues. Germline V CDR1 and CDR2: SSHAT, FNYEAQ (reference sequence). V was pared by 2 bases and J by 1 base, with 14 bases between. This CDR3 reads CASSLSQSGRNTGELFF. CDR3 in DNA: TGTGCCAGCAGCTTAAGCCAAAGCGGAAGGAACACCGGGGAGCTGTTTTTT.

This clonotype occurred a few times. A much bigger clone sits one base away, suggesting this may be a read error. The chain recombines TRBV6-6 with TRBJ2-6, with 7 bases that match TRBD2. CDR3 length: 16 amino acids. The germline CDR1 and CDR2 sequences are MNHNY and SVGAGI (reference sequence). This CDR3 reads CASSDGRSSGANVRTF. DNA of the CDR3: TGTGCTAGTTCGGACGGGAGGTCCTCTGGGGCCAACGTCCGGACTTTC.

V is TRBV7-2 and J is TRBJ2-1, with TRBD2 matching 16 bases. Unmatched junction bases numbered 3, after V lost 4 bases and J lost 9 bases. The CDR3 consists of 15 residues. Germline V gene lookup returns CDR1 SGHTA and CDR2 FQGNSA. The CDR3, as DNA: TGTGCCAGCAGCTCCGGGACTAGCGGGAGGGCTGAGCAGTTCTTC. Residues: CASSSGTSGRAEQFF.

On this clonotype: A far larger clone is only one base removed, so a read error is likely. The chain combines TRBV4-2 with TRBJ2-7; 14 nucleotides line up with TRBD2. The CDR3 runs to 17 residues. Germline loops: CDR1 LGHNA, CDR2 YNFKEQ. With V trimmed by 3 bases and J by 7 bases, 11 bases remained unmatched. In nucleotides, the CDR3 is TGTGCCAGCAGCCAGGAACCGGGACTAGCGGGAGTGAATGAGCAGTACTTC. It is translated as CASSQEPGLAGVNEQYF.

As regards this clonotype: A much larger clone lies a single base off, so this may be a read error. The CDR3 loop reads CASSRTVAAVNTEALF. DNA of the CDR3: TGTGCCAGCAGCCGGACGGTCGCGGCAGTGAACACTGAAGCTCTCTTT. The gene calls are TRBV6-6 and TRBJ1-1; D is uncertain. CDR1 and CDR2 from the germline V gene are MNHNY and SVGAGI (reference sequence). This CDR3 is built from 16 residues.

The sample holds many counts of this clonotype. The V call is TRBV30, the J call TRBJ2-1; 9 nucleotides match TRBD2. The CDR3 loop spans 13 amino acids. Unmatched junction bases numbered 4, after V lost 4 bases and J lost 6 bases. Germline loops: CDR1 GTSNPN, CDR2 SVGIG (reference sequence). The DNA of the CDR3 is TGTGCCTGGATTAGCGGGAGAGGCAATGAGCAGTTCTTC. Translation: CAWISGRGNEQFF. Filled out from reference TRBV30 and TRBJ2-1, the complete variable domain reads SQTIHQWPATLVQPVGSPLSLECTVEGTSNPNLYWYRQAAGRGLQLLFYSVGIGQISSEVPQNLSASRPQDRQFILSSKKLLLSDSGFYLCAWISGRGNEQFFGPGTRLTVL.

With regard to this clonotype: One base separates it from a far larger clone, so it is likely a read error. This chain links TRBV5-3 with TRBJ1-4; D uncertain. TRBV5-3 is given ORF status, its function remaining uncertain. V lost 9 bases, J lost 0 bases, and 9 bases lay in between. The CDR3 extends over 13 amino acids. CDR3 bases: TGTGCCATCAGCATGGCAACTAATGAAAAACTGTTTTTT. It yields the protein CAISMATNEKLFF.

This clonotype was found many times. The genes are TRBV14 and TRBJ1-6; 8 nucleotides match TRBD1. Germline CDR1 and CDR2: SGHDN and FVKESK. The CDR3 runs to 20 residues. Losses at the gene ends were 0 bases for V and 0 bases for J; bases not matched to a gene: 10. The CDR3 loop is CASSQDPQGGLSSYNSPLHF. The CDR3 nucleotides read TGTGCCAGCAGCCAAGACCCACAGGGGGGACTAAGCTCCTATAATTCACCCCTCCACTTT.

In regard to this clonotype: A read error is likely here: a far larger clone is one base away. CDR3 nucleotide sequence: TGCAGCGTTGAATGTACTAGCGGGAGCAATGAGCAGTTCTTC. As protein: CSVECTSGSNEQFF. The rearrangement links TRBV29-1 to TRBJ2-7; TRBD2 matches 11 bases. The J call may be in error: the DNA end matches TRBJ2-1 better. The length of the CDR3 is 14 residues. Germline V gene data show CDR1 as SQVTM and CDR2 as ANQGSEA.

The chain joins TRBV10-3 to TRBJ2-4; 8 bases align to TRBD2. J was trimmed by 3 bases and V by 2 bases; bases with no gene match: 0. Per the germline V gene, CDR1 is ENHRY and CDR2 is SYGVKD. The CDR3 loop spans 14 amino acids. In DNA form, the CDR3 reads TGTGCCATCAGTGAGGGGACTAGCAAAAACATTCAGTACTTC. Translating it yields CAISEGTSKNIQYF.

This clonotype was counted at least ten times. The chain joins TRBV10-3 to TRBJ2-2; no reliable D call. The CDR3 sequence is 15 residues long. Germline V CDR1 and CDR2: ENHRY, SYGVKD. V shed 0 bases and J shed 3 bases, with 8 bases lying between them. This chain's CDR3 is CAISESAQDTGELFF. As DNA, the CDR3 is TGTGCCATCAGTGAGTCGGCGCAGGACACCGGGGAGCTGTTTTTT.

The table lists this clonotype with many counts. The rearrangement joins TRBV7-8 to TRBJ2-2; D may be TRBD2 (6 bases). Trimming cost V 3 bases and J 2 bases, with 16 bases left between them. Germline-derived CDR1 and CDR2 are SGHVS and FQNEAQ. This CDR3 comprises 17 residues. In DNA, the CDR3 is TGTGCCAGCAGCTTCTCTGGAACGCGGGGCAACACCGGGGAGCTGTTTTTT. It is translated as CASSFSGTRGNTGELFF.

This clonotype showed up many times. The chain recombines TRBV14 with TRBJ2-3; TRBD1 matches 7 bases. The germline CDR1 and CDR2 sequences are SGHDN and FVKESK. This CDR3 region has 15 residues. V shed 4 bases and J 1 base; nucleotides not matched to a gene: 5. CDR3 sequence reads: CASSLLGTGTDTQYF. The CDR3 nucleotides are TGTGCCAGCAGCCTTTTGGGGACAGGCACAGATACGCAGTATTTT.